This TCR beta chain was sequenced in a study of identical twins (dated by TCRdb to 2016 to 2018). Looking at the study overall: To test whether fetal clonotypes persist, the study used deep sequencing on TCR alpha and beta repertoires from monozygotic twins, unrelated adults of various ages, and cord blood. To rule out contamination, replicate twin experiments were performed at different times with different library preparation protocols.

What the research found in general, with its limitations: Because the same donors could not be followed over many years, the conclusions depended on cross-sectional statistical analysis. Abundant cord blood beta clonotypes carried fewer insertions; young adult naive repertoires showed a weaker similar trend, while memory repertoires showed none. In monozygotic twins, recombination models systematically underestimated out-of-frame TCR alpha sharing, but the models matched the sharing seen between unrelated individuals. The excess sharing between twins in beta out-of-frame sequences was weaker because fewer shared sequences reduced the signal-to-noise ratio. Invariant T cells such as MAIT and iNKT could partly confound zero-insertion analyses, though diverse VJ usage argued against this for most clonotypes. Compared with coincidental sharing between unrelated individuals, an excess of low generation-probability sequences was observed among out-of-frame TCR alpha sequences shared between twins.

Only healthy Caucasian donors were included. The twin cohort comprised three pairs of female monozygotic twins, all aged roughly 18 to 30 years. Positive isolation kits from Invitrogen were used to isolate CD4+ and CD8+ T cell populations. Note on this clonotype: There is no known antigen for this receptor. Nothing much larger sits one base from this clone, and base qualities are not available.

CDR1 LGHNA and CDR2 YSLEER were looked up in the germline V gene. V was cut back by 1 base and J by 8 bases, leaving a gap of 20 bases between them. The CDR3 spans 16 residues, from the cysteine through the phenylalanine. Only the CDR3 DNA is retained, 48 bases long and in frame from the first base. To prepare the library, 5' RACE was applied. This sample was sequenced with an Illumina HiSeq 2000. Template switching introduced a universal primer binding site; the final cDNA contained a unique molecular identifier, enabling accurate counting of TCR cDNA molecules. First-strand cDNA for TCR alpha and beta chains was synthesized from specific primers in the conserved constant-segment region. To control for contamination, each cDNA library was double barcoded with a SMART-Mk sample barcode plus Illumina barcodes. TruSeq adapter sequences along with Illumina sample barcodes were introduced in two successive PCR steps. The TCR alpha and beta cDNA libraries were sequenced on the Illumina HiSeq platform using custom primers. In the authors' own workflow: Unique molecular identifiers were extracted from raw reads with MiGEC, and CDR3 positions were determined with MiXCR. Recombination models were inferred per individual with the repgenHMM and IGoR tools using an EM algorithm. Shared clonotype analysis was performed with the tcR package in R, normalizing sharing by the product of cloneset sizes. Out-of-frame nonproductive sequences were analyzed to study raw recombination free of thymic and clonal selection effects. TCRdb itself trimmed the public reads at Q25 with fastp, ran MiXCR and retained productive beta chains. Entries that share a CDR3 protein sequence are merged under the most common genes and DNA. The V and J calls, along with clone size, are taken from TCRdb and not from the paper's own processing. The sample profile shows approximately 500,000 distinct CDR3 sequences; less than 25% of them were found once. In total, the top ten clones hold roughly 3% of the sample.

The sample also formed part of further work on T cells expressing NK-cell markers. In that second paper, the authors write: Seven to nine donors provided sorted CD3+CD56+NKG2C+, CD3+CD56+NKG2C- and CD3+CD56-NKG2C+ T-cell subsets, whose TCR beta-chain repertoires were profiled. Of the eight sequenced donors, seven were found to be HCMV-seropositive and one was found to be HCMV-seronegative. To restrict sorting to alphabetaTCR-expressing T cells, an anti-gammadeltaTCR antibody was added in several experiments. In 6 or 7 donors, the dominant CD3+CD56+NKG2C+ clonotypes ranked among the top 10 CD8+ clonotypes, making up 1.0-7.0% of CD8+ T cells. Those dominant clonotypes were again the most abundant among CD3+CD56-NKG2C+ cells in a handful of donors, at about 25-60.1%. It remained unclear whether the expanded NKG2C-expressing T cell clones were specific for HCMV antigens. Randomly selected healthy volunteers, three men and five women, were used as the eight sequenced donors. HCMV serostatus was determined by detecting HCMV-specific IgG in serum with a commercial ELISA kit. MIGEC was used to demultiplex reads and group reads by UMI, and MiTCR was used to assemble and quantify clonotypes. To exclude erroneous sequences, any TCR cDNA sequence not supported by at least two reads was discarded. The tcR package was used for downstream repertoire analysis, and clonotypes were matched between fractions using CDR3 nucleotide sequence together with V segment. Antigen specificity was annotated against VDJdb with VDJmatch, allowing one amino acid substitution in CDR3.

The specimen was CD4+ T cells sorted from blood. The rearranged segments are TRBV4-3 and TRBJ2-5, and possibly TRBD2, on 5 matching bases. This TCR was recovered from a woman aged 18-29 years in good health. CDR3 reads: CASSQGRVAEIATQYF. The nucleotides read TGCGCCAGCAGCCAAGGGCGGGTGGCAGAAATCGCCACCCAGTACTTC.